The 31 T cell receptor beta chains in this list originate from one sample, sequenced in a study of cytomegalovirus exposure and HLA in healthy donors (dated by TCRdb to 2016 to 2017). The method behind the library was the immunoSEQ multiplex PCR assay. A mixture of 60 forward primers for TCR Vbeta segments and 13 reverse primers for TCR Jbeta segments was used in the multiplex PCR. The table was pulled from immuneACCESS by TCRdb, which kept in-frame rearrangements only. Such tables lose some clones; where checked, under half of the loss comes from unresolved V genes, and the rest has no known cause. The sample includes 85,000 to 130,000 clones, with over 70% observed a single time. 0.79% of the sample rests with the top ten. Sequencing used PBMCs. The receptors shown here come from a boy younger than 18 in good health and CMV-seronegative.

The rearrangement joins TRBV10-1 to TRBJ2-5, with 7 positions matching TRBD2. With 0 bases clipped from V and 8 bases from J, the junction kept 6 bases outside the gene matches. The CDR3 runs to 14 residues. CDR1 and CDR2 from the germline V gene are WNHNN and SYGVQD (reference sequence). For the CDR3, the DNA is TGCGCCAGCAGTGAGTCAGGCGGGGGAGGCACCCAGTACTTC. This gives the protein CASSESGGGGTQYF.

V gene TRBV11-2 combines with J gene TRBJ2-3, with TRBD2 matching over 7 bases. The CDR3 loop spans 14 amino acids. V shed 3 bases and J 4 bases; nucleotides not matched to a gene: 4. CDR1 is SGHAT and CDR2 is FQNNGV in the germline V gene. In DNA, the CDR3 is TGTGCCAGCAGCTTCCGACTAGCCTCAGATACGCAGTATTTT. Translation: CASSFRLASDTQYF.

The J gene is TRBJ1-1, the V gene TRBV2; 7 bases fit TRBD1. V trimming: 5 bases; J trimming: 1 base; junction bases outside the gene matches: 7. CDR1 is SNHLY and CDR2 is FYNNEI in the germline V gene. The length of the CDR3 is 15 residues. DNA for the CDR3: TGTGCCAGCAGTCTTACCAGGACAGGGAACACTGAAGCTTTCTTT. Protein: CASSLTRTGNTEAFF.

CDR3 region: CASSPRGEKLFF. DNA for the CDR3: TGCGCCAGCAGCCCCCGCGGTGAAAAACTGTTTTTT. The chain has TRBV4-1 and TRBJ1-4; the D is unclear. From germline, CDR1 is MGHRA and CDR2 YSYEKL. V was clipped by 4 bases and J by 7 bases, with 7 bases between them. This CDR3 spans 12 amino acids.

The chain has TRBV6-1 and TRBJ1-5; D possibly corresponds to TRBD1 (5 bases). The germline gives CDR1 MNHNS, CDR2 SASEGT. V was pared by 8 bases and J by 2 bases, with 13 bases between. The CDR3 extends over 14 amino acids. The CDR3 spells CASGQGFGNQPQHF. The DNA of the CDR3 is TGTGCCAGCGGTCAGGGTTTCGGCAATCAGCCCCAGCATTTT.

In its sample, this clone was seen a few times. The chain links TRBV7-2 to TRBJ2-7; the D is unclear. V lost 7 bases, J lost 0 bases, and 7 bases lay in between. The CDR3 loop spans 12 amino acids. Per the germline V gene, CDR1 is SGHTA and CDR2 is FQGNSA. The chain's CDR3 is CASTESSYEQYF. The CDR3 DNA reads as TGTGCCAGCACCGAGAGCTCCTACGAGCAGTACTTC.

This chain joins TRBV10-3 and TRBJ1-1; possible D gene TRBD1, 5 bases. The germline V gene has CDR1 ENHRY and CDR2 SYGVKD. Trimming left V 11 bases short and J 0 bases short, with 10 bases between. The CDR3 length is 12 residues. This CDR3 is CALKGVNTEAFF. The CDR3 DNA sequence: TGTGCCCTTAAAGGGGTGAACACTGAAGCTTTCTTT.

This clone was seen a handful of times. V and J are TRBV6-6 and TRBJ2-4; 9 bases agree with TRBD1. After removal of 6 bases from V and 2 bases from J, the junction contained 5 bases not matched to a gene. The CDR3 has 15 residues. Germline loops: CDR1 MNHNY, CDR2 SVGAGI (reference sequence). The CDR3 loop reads CASSWTGVTKNIQYF. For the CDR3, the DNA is TGTGCCAGCAGCTGGACAGGGGTTACCAAAAACATTCAGTACTTC.

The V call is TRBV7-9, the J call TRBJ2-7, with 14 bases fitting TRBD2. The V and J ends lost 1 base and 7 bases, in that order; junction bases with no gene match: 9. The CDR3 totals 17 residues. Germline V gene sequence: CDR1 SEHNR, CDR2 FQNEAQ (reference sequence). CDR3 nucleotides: TGTGCCAGCAGCTTAGGACTAGCGGGAGGGCCTCTTGGGGAGCAGTACTTC. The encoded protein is CASSLGLAGGPLGEQYF.

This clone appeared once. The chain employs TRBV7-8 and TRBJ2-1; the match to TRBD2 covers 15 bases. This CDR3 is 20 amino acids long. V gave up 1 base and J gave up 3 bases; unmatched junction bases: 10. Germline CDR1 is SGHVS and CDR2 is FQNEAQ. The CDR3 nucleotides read TGTGCCAGCAGCTTAGACCAGAGGACTAGCGGGAGGGCCCTCTACAATGAGCAGTTCTTC. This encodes CASSLDQRTSGRALYNEQFF.

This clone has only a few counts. In DNA form, the CDR3 reads TGTGCCAGCAGTAAGACTAGCGGGGTGTCCGGGGAGCTGTTTTTT. Protein: CASSKTSGVSGELFF. J is TRBJ2-2 and V is TRBV28, with 11 bases fitting TRBD2. CDR1 MDHEN and CDR2 SYDVKM come from the germline V gene. This CDR3 is built from 15 residues. Trimming at V came to 5 bases and at J to 6 bases, leaving 5 bases not matched to a gene.

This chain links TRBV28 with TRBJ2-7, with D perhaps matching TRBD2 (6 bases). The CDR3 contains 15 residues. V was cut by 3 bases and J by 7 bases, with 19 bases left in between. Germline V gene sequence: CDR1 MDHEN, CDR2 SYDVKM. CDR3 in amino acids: CASSLGGGGDREQYF. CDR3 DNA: TGTGCCAGCAGTTTGGGTGGTGGCGGGGATAGGGAGCAGTACTTC.

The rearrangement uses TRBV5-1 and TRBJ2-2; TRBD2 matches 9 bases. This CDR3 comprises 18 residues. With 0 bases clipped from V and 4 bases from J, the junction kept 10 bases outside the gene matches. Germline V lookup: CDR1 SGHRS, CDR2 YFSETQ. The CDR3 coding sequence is TGCGCCAGCAGCTTGGCCGTAAGCGGGGGGACTTCCACCGGGGAGCTGTTTTTT. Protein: CASSLAVSGGTSTGELFF.

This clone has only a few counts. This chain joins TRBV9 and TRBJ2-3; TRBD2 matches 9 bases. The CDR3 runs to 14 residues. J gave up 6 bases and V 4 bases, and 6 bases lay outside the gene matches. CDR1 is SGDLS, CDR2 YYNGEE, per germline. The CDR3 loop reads CASSPGLASDTQYF. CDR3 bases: TGTGCCAGCAGCCCCGGACTAGCGAGCGATACGCAGTATTTT.

The CDR3 is CASSEGLTGPSYEQYF. The CDR3 region has the DNA TGTGCCAGCAGTGAAGGATTGACAGGGCCCTCCTACGAGCAGTACTTC. The rearrangement links TRBV6-1 to TRBJ2-7; 7 bases map to TRBD1. The V segment lost 1 base and the J segment 0 bases; nucleotides outside the gene matches: 6. This CDR3 region has 16 residues. Germline-derived CDR1 and CDR2 are MNHNS and SASEGT.

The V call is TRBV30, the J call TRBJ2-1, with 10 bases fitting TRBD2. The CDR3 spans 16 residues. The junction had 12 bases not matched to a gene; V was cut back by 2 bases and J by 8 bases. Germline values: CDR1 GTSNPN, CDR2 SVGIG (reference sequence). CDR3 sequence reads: CAWSRGPSGRGDEQFF. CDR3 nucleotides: TGTGCCTGGAGTCGCGGGCCTAGCGGGAGAGGTGATGAGCAGTTCTTC.

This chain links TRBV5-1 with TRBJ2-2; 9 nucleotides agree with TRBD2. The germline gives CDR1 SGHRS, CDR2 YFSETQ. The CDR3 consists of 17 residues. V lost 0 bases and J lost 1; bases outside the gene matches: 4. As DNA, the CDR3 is TGCGCCAGCAGCTTGGCCGCACTAGCGGGGAACACCGGGGAGCTGTTTTTT. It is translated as CASSLAALAGNTGELFF.

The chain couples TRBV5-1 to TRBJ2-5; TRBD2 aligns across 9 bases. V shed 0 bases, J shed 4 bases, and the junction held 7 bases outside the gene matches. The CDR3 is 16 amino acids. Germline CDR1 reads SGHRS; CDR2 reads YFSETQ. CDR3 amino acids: CASSLEGGRAPETQYF. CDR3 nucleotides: TGCGCCAGCAGCTTGGAAGGCGGGAGGGCCCCAGAGACCCAGTACTTC.

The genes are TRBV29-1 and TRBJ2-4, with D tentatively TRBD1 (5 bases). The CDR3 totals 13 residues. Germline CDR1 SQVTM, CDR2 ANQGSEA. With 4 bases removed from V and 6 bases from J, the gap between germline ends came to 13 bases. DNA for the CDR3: TGCAGCGTTGGCGGACAAGCTATAAACATTCAGTACTTC. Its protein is CSVGGQAINIQYF.

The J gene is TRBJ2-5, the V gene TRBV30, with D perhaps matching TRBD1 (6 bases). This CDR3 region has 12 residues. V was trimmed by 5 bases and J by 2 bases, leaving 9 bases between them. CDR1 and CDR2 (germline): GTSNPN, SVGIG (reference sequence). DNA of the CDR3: TGTGCCTGGGGACAGCGTCAAGAGACCCAGTACTTC. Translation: CAWGQRQETQYF.

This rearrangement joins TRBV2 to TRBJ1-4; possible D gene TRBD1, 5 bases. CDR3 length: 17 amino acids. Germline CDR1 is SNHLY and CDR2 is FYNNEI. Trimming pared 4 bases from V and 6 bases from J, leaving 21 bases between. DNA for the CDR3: TGTGCCAGCAGTGGAAGGCAGGGCCTTGTTATTGATGAAAAACTGTTTTTT. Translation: CASSGRQGLVIDEKLFF.

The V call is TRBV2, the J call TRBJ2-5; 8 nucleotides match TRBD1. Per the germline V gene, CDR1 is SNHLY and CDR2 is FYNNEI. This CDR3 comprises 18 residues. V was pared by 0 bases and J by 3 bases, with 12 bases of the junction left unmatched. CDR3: CASSEAIPGWTGKETQYF. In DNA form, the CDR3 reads TGTGCCAGCAGTGAAGCAATCCCAGGGTGGACAGGGAAAGAGACCCAGTACTTC.

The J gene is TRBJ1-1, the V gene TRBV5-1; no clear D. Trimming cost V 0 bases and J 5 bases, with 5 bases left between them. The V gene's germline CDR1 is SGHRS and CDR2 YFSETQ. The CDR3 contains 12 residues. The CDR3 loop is CASSLVPTEAFF. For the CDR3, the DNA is TGCGCCAGCAGCTTGGTTCCGACTGAAGCTTTCTTT.

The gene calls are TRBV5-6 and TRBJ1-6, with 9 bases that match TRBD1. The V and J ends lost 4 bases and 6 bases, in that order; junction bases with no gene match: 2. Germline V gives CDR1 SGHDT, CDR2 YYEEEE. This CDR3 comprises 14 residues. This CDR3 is CASSADRGNSPLHF. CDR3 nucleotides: TGTGCCAGCAGCGCGGACAGGGGTAATTCACCCCTCCACTTT.

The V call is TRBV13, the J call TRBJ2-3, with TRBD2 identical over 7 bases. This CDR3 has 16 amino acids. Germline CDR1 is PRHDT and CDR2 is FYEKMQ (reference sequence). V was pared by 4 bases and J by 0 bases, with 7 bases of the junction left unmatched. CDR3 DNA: TGTGCCAGCAGCTCCCGACTAGCTTCGAGCACAGATACGCAGTATTTT. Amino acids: CASSSRLASSTDTQYF.

Written as DNA, the CDR3 is TGTGCCAGCAGTGAAGCGGAAGGGGGCGGAAATCAGCCCCAGCATTTT. Translating gives CASSEAEGGGNQPQHF. The J gene is TRBJ1-5, the V gene TRBV6-1, with 7 bases identical to TRBD1. CDR3 length equals 16 residues. The V gene's germline CDR1 is MNHNS and CDR2 SASEGT. V shed 0 bases, J shed 4 bases, and the junction held 6 bases outside the gene matches.

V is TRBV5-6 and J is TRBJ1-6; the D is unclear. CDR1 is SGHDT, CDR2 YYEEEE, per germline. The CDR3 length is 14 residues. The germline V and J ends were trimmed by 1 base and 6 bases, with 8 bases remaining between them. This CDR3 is CASSLSASNSPLHF. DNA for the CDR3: TGTGCCAGCAGCTTGAGTGCCAGTAATTCACCCCTCCACTTT. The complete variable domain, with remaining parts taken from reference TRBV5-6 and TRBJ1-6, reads DAGVTQSPTHLIKTRGQQVTLRCSPKSGHDTVSWYQQALGQGPQFIFQYYEEEERQRGNFPDRFSGHQFPNYSSELNVNALLLGDSALYLCASSLSASNSPLHFGNGTRLTVT.

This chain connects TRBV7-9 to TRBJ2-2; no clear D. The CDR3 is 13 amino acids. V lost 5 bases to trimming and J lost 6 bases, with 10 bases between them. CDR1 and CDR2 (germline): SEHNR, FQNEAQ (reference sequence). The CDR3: CASSLKQAGELFF. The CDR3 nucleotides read TGTGCCAGCAGCCTAAAGCAGGCCGGGGAGCTGTTTTTT.

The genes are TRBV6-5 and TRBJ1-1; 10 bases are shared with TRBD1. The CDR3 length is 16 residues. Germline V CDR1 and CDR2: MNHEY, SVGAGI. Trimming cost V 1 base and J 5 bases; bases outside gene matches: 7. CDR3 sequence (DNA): TGTGCCAGCAGTTACTATCGGACAGGGGGTAGGACTGAAGCTTTCTTT. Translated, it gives CASSYYRTGGRTEAFF.

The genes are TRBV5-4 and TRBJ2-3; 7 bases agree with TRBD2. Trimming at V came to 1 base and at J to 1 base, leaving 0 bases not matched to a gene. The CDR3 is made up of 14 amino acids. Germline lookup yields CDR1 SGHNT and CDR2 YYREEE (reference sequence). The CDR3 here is CASSLLAGTDTQYF. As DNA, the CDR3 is TGTGCCAGCAGCTTGCTAGCGGGCACAGATACGCAGTATTTT.

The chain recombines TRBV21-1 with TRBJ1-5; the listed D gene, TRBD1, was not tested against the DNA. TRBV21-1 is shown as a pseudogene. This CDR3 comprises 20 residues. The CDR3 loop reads CASSKSRRALGQDSNQPQHF. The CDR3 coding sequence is TGTGCCAGCAGCAAAAGTCGAAGGGCACTAGGACAGGATAGCAATCAGCCCCAGCATTTT.